The 27 T cell receptor beta chains below all came from one sample that was sequenced in a study of blood T cell repertoires in COVID-19. This table comes from immunoSEQ multiplex PCR, and its TCRdb copy is limited to in-frame clones, with some not included. The sample shows approximately 85,000 clones, around 87% of them seen only once. Sequenced input: peripheral blood. All receptors derive from a woman aged 45-65 years with active or convalescent COVID-19.

A few counts support this clone. The chain joins TRBV19 to TRBJ1-5; D remains ambiguous. The V end lost 4 bases, the J end lost 4 bases, and 8 bases lay between the germline ends. The CDR3 runs 13 residues. CDR1 is LNHDA, CDR2 SQIVND, per germline (reference sequence). The CDR3 coding sequence is TGTGCCAGTAGTAATGGGCCTAATCAGCCCCAGCATTTT. This translates into CASSNGPNQPQHF.

This rearrangement joins TRBV4-3 to TRBJ2-1, with TRBD2 matching 8 bases. Germline V gene lookup returns CDR1 LGHNA and CDR2 YSLEER. The J segment lost 4 bases and the V segment lost 4 bases, leaving 6 bases of the junction unmatched. The CDR3 covers 15 residues. For the CDR3, the DNA is TGCGCCAGCAGCCGCCTCGGCGGGGGGTACAATGAGCAGTTCTTC. Its protein product is CASSRLGGGYNEQFF.

The chain uses TRBV27 and TRBJ2-1; D remains unclear. The V end lost 2 bases, the J end lost 5 bases, and 10 bases lay between the germline ends. The CDR3 covers 14 residues. Germline CDR1 reads MNHEY; CDR2 reads SMNVEV (reference sequence). DNA for the CDR3: TGTGCCAGCAGTTTACGCAGGTTTAACAATGAGCAGTTCTTC. Protein sequence: CASSLRRFNNEQFF.

This rearrangement joins TRBV6-5 to TRBJ2-7; D gene unclear. The V end lost 6 bases, the J end lost 3 bases, and 15 bases lay between the germline ends. CDR1 is MNHEY, CDR2 SVGAGI, per germline. The CDR3 runs 14 residues. CDR3 region: CASRRTPHVYEQYF. The DNA of the CDR3 is TGTGCCAGCAGACGCACACCACACGTCTACGAGCAGTACTTC.

This sequence joins TRBV10-3 and TRBJ2-5; 9 bases agree with TRBD1. Unmatched junction bases numbered 4, after V lost 4 bases and J lost 4 bases. This CDR3 has 14 residues. The germline CDR1 and CDR2 sequences are ENHRY and SYGVKD. CDR3 in DNA: TGTGCCATCAGTGGACAGGGGGGGAGAGAGACCCAGTACTTC. Translated, it gives CAISGQGGRETQYF.

The gene calls are TRBV19 and TRBJ2-7, with TRBD1 matching 7 bases. There are 15 residues in the CDR3. The germline V gene encodes CDR1 LNHDA and CDR2 SQIVND (reference sequence). The V and J ends lost 5 bases and 7 bases, in that order; junction bases with no gene match: 14. The CDR3 region is CASSGLTGPRGEQYF. CDR3 nucleotides: TGTGCCAGTAGTGGATTGACAGGGCCGAGGGGGGAGCAGTACTTC.

This clone has a handful of counts. DNA of the CDR3: TGTGCCAGCAGTTCCGGGACAGGGAGGGTCCAGCATTTT. It yields the protein CASSSGTGRVQHF. The rearrangement joins TRBV12-3 or TRBV12-4 to TRBJ1-5; 9 nucleotides line up with TRBD1. This CDR3 contains 13 residues. The junction had 7 bases not matched to a gene; V was cut back by 4 bases and J by 12 bases.

This clone was found once. The rearrangement uses TRBV5-6 and TRBJ2-4; 11 positions agree with TRBD1. The CDR3 has 15 amino acids. The germline V gene encodes CDR1 SGHDT and CDR2 YYEEEE. The junction had 7 bases not matched to a gene; V was cut back by 3 bases and J by 8 bases. For the CDR3, the DNA is TGTGCCAGCAGCTCATGGACAGGGGGCAATGACATTCAGTACTTC. Its protein is CASSSWTGGNDIQYF. Combining the CDR3 with reference TRBV5-6 and TRBJ2-4 gives the whole variable domain DAGVTQSPTHLIKTRGQQVTLRCSPKSGHDTVSWYQQALGQGPQFIFQYYEEEERQRGNFPDRFSGHQFPNYSSELNVNALLLGDSALYLCASSSWTGGNDIQYFGAGTRLSVL.

This chain uses TRBV2 with TRBJ1-1; TRBD1 might be the D (5 bases). Germline V gene lookup returns CDR1 SNHLY and CDR2 FYNNEI. Trimming removed 2 bases at V and 1 base at J, with 5 bases between. There are 13 residues in the CDR3. CDR3 in DNA: TGTGCCAGCAGTGAACAGGGGAACACTGAAGCTTTCTTT. Translated, it gives CASSEQGNTEAFF.

The chain couples TRBV7-2 to TRBJ2-3, with 12 bases aligning to TRBD2. There are 17 residues in the CDR3. J gave up 3 bases and V 1 base, and 5 bases lay outside the gene matches. The germline V gene has CDR1 SGHTA and CDR2 FQGNSA. CDR3 sequence reads: CASSLGASGGETDTQYF. The CDR3 coding sequence is TGTGCCAGCAGCTTAGGGGCTAGCGGGGGGGAAACAGATACGCAGTATTTT.

The gene calls are TRBV11-2 and TRBJ2-3; TRBD1 is a possible D gene (5 bases). The CDR3 runs 15 residues. The V and J ends lost 0 bases and 4 bases respectively, with 11 bases between them. Germline V gene lookup returns CDR1 SGHAT and CDR2 FQNNGV. The CDR3 DNA sequence: TGTGCCAGCAGCTTAGAAAGGGGAACCTCAGATACGCAGTATTTT. As protein: CASSLERGTSDTQYF. The variable domain in full, completed from reference TRBV11-2 and TRBJ2-3, reads EAGVAQSPRYKIIEKRQSVAFWCNPISGHATLYWYQQILGQGPKLLIQFQNNGVVDDSQLPKDRFSAERLKGVDSTLKIQPAKLEDSAVYLCASSLERGTSDTQYFGPGTRLTVL.

This chain uses TRBV7-9 with TRBJ1-2; 10 bases are shared with TRBD1. CDR1 and CDR2 from the germline V gene are SEHNR and FQNEAQ (reference sequence). The V segment lost 3 bases and the J segment 14 bases; nucleotides outside the gene matches: 9. The CDR3 is 13 amino acids. The CDR3 DNA is TGTGCCAGCAGCTTGGGGGGACAGGGGAAAGTGACCTTC. Translated: CASSLGGQGKVTF.

The chain recombines TRBV11-3 with TRBJ2-3; D gene ambiguous. There are 14 residues in the CDR3. Germline V lookup: CDR1 SGHNT, CDR2 YENEEA. The V end was cut by 1 base, the J end by 1 base, with 6 bases between. The CDR3 protein is CASSLGTGTDTQYF. Written as DNA, the CDR3 is TGTGCCAGCAGCTTAGGCACAGGCACAGATACGCAGTATTTT.

V and J are TRBV24-1 and TRBJ1-1, with D hard to call. The CDR3 runs to 14 residues. Germline-derived CDR1 and CDR2 are KGHDR and SFDVKD. With 2 bases removed from V and 1 base from J, the gap between germline ends came to 7 bases. This CDR3 is CATSDSTANTEAFF. As DNA, the CDR3 is TGTGCCACCAGTGATTCCACAGCGAACACTGAAGCTTTCTTT.

This rearrangement joins TRBV4-3 to TRBJ1-1; 7 bases agree with TRBD1. With 0 bases clipped from V and 4 bases from J, the junction kept 5 bases outside the gene matches. The germline V gene encodes CDR1 LGHNA and CDR2 YSLEER. This CDR3 spans 15 amino acids. The CDR3 loop is CASSQDIGDSTEAFF. The CDR3 region has the DNA TGCGCCAGCAGCCAAGATATAGGGGACAGCACTGAAGCTTTCTTT.

This chain links TRBV25-1 with TRBJ1-1; TRBD1 might be the D (5 bases). V dropped 4 bases and J dropped 11 bases, with 14 bases sitting between them. The CDR3 length is 12 residues. The germline V gene has CDR1 MGHDK and CDR2 SYGVNS. CDR3 protein: CASSGQPSGAFF. The CDR3 nucleotides are TGTGCCAGCAGTGGCCAGCCCTCAGGGGCTTTCTTT.

The chain is built from TRBV4-3 and TRBJ2-1; TRBD1 agrees at 8 bases. The CDR3 has 15 residues. Per the germline V gene, CDR1 is LGHNA and CDR2 is YSLEER. The V gene end was trimmed by 0 bases and the J gene end by 3 bases; junction bases not matched to a gene: 1. CDR3 sequence: CASSQDGQGYNEQFF. Here the CDR3 DNA reads TGCGCCAGCAGCCAAGATGGACAGGGCTACAATGAGCAGTTCTTC.

The rearrangement uses TRBV6-2 or TRBV6-3 and TRBJ1-5; 10 bases align to TRBD1. The CDR3 is 16 residues long. CDR1 and CDR2 from the germline V gene are MNHEY and SVGEGT. The J segment lost 5 bases and the V segment lost 4 bases, leaving 8 bases of the junction unmatched. The DNA for the CDR3 is TGTGCCAGCAGTTCCTACGGACAGGGGGTTGATCAGCCCCAGCATTTT. Translated, it gives CASSSYGQGVDQPQHF.

This clone was counted once. The chain couples TRBV5-4 to TRBJ1-1; 8 nucleotides align to TRBD1. V dropped 0 bases and J dropped 7; count of bases not matched to a gene: 8. CDR3 length: 15 residues. Germline values: CDR1 SGHNT, CDR2 YYREEE (reference sequence). The CDR3 loop reads CASSLAHRGLSEAFF. CDR3 in DNA: TGTGCCAGCAGCTTGGCCCACAGGGGGTTGAGTGAAGCTTTCTTT.

The chain combines TRBV9 with TRBJ2-2; 8 positions agree with TRBD2. With V trimmed by 0 bases and J by 6 bases, 7 bases remained unmatched. Germline-derived CDR1 and CDR2 are SGDLS and YYNGEE. The CDR3 is 16 residues long. CDR3 region: CASSVGVSGVSGELFF. The CDR3 nucleotides are TGTGCCAGCAGCGTAGGGGTTAGCGGGGTTTCCGGGGAGCTGTTTTTT.

The V and J genes are TRBV11-2 and TRBJ2-3, with D perhaps matching TRBD1 (5 bases). Trimming took 3 bases from V and 5 from J, leaving 12 bases between them. Germline lookup yields CDR1 SGHAT and CDR2 FQNNGV. This CDR3 comprises 14 residues. The CDR3 here is CASSLGRWRDTQYF. Written as DNA, the CDR3 is TGTGCCAGCAGCTTGGGGCGTTGGAGAGATACGCAGTATTTT.

This clone was seen ten or more times. At the DNA level, this CDR3 is encoded by other sequences in the same sample as well. Here the CDR3 DNA reads TGTGCCAGTAGTATTGAGGAAGCTAACTATGGCTACACCTTC. It is translated as CASSIEEANYGYTF. The chain combines TRBV19 with TRBJ1-2; no firm D call. This CDR3 contains 14 residues. Germline CDR1 is LNHDA and CDR2 is SQIVND (reference sequence). V lost 3 bases, J lost 0 bases, and 8 bases lay in between.

The chain recombines TRBV7-8 with TRBJ2-7, with 9 bases matching TRBD2. Per germline, CDR1 SGHVS and CDR2 FQNEAQ. This CDR3 spans 15 amino acids. The J segment lost 5 bases and the V segment lost 0 bases, leaving 5 bases of the junction unmatched. The CDR3 reads CASSLAAGGLNEQYF. The CDR3 coding sequence is TGTGCCAGCAGCTTAGCGGCGGGGGGGCTCAACGAGCAGTACTTC.

The chain uses TRBV2 and TRBJ2-7; TRBD1 might be the D (6 bases). V was pared by 2 bases and J by 6 bases, with 8 bases between. There are 12 residues in the CDR3. The germline V gene encodes CDR1 SNHLY and CDR2 FYNNEI. CDR3 amino acids: CASSEQGSEQYF. In DNA, the CDR3 is TGTGCCAGCAGTGAACAGGGGAGCGAGCAGTACTTC. Full variable domain (missing parts from reference TRBV2 and TRBJ2-7): EPEVTQTPSHQVTQMGQEVILRCVPISNHLYFYWYRQILGQKVEFLVSFYNNEISEKSEIFDDQFSVERPDGSNFTLKIRSTKLEDSAMYFCASSEQGSEQYFGPGTRLTVT.

This clone was seen a handful of times. The chain combines TRBV7-6 with TRBJ2-3; D is possibly TRBD2 (7 bases). The CDR3 is made up of 16 amino acids. V was pared by 6 bases and J by 3 bases, with 19 bases between. The germline V gene has CDR1 SGHVS and CDR2 FNYEAQ. In DNA form, the CDR3 reads TGTGCCAGCAGTTTTAAGGGAGGGGGTAGTACAGATACGCAGTATTTT. Its protein product is CASSFKGGGSTDTQYF.

The rearrangement uses TRBV7-9 and TRBJ1-5; unclear D gene. The CDR3 covers 14 residues. V lost 5 bases, J lost 6 bases, and 14 bases lay in between. In germline, CDR1 is SEHNR, CDR2 FQNEAQ (reference sequence). The CDR3 here is CASSREGSPQPQHF. The CDR3 DNA sequence: TGTGCCAGCAGCCGGGAAGGGTCGCCTCAGCCCCAGCATTTT.

The chain is built from TRBV11-3 and TRBJ2-1, with D perhaps matching TRBD2 (6 bases). Germline V gene data show CDR1 as SGHNT and CDR2 as YENEEA. The germline V and J ends were trimmed by 1 base and 4 bases, with 8 bases remaining between them. CDR3 size: 14 residues. The CDR3 DNA follows: TGTGCCAGCAGCTTAGCGGGGGAGTACAATGAGCAGTTCTTC. It codes for CASSLAGEYNEQFF. Full variable domain (remainder filled in from reference TRBV11-3 and TRBJ2-1): EAGVVQSPRYKIIEKKQPVAFWCNPISGHNTLYWYLQNLGQGPELLIRYENEEAVDDSQLPKDRFSAERLKGVDSTLKIQPAELGDSAVYLCASSLAGEYNEQFFGPGTRLTVL.